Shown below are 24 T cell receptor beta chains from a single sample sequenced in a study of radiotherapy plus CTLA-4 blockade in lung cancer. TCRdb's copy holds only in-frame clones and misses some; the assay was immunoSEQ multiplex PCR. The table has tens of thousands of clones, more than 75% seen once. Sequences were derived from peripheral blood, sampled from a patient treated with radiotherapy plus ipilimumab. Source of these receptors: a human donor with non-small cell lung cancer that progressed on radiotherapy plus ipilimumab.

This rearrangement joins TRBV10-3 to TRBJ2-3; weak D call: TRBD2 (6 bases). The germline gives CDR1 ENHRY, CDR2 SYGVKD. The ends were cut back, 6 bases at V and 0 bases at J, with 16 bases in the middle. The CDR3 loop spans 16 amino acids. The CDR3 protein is CAISPLVSGSTDTQYF. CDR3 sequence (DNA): TGTGCCATCAGCCCCCTCGTTAGCGGTAGCACAGATACGCAGTATTTT.

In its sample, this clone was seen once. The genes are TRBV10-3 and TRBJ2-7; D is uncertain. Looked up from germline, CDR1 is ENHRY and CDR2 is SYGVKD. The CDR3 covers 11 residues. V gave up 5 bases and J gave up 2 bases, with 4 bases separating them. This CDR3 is CAISNTYEQYF. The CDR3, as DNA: TGTGCCATCAGTAACACCTACGAGCAGTACTTC.

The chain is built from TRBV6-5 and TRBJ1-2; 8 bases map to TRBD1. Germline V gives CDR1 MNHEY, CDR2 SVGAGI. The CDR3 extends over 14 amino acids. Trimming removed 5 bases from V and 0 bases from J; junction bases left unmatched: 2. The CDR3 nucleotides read TGTGCCAGCAGTAGACAGGGGACTAACTATGGCTACACCTTC. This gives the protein CASSRQGTNYGYTF.

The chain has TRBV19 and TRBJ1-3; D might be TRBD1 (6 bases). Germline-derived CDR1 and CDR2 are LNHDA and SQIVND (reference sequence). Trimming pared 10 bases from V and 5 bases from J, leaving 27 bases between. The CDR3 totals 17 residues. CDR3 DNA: TGTGCCACCCACCCACGTGGAGGGGAAGGGGGACGAAACACCATATATTTT. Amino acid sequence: CATHPRGGEGGRNTIYF.

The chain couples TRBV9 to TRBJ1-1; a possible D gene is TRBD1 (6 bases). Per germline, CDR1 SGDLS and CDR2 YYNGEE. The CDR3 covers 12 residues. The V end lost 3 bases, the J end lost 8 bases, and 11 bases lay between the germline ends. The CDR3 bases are TGTGCCAGCAGCGGGACCGGGACAGAAGCTTTCTTT. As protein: CASSGTGTEAFF.

The CDR3 spells CASSYEPQGSEQYF. The CDR3 nucleotides read TGCGCCAGCAGCTACGAACCACAGGGATCCGAGCAGTACTTC. This chain joins TRBV5-1 and TRBJ2-7; TRBD1 is a possible D gene (6 bases). Germline V CDR1 and CDR2: SGHRS, YFSETQ. This CDR3 comprises 14 residues. The V end was cut by 3 bases, the J end by 6 bases, with 16 bases between.

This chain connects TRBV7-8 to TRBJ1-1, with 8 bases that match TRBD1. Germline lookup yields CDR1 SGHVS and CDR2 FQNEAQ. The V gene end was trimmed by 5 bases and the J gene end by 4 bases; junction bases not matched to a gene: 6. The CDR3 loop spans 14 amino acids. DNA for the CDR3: TGTGCCAGCAGCCCGACAGGGGTCGGCACTGAAGCTTTCTTT. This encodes CASSPTGVGTEAFF.

The CDR3 DNA is TGTGCCAGCAGCCGGCCCGGGAGGAATTCACCCCTCCACTTT. Amino acids: CASSRPGRNSPLHF. The genes are TRBV14 and TRBJ1-6; D is unclear. The CDR3 loop spans 14 amino acids. V lost 4 bases, J lost 7 bases, and 11 bases lay in between. Germline V gene sequence: CDR1 SGHDN, CDR2 FVKESK. Combining the CDR3 with reference TRBV14 and TRBJ1-6 gives the whole variable domain EAGVTQFPSHSVIEKGQTVTLRCDPISGHDNLYWYRRVMGKEIKFLLHFVKESKQDESGMPNNRFLAERTGGTYSTLKVQPAELEDSGVYFCASSRPGRNSPLHFGNGTRLTVT.

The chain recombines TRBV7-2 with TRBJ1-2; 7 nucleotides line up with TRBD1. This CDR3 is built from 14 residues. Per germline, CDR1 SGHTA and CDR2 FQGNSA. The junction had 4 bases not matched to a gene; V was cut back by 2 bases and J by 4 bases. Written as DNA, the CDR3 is TGTGCCAGCAGCTTACCACAGGGGTTCTATGGCTACACCTTC. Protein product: CASSLPQGFYGYTF.

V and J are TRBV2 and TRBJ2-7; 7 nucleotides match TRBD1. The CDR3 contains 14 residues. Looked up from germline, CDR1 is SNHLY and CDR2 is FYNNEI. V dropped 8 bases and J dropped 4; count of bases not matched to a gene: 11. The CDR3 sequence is CASRKGQMAYEQYF. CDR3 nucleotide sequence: TGTGCCAGCCGGAAGGGACAGATGGCGTACGAGCAGTACTTC.

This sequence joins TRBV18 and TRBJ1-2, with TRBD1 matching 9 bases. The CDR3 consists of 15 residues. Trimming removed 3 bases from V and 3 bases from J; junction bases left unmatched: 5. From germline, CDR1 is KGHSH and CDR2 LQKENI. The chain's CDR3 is CASSPRGQGDYGYTF. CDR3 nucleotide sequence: TGTGCCAGCTCACCCCGGGGACAGGGAGACTATGGCTACACCTTC.

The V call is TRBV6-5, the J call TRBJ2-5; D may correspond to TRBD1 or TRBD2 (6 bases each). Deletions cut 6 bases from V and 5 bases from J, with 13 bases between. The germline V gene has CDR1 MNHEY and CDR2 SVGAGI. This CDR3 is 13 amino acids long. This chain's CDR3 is CASSGGLKETQYF. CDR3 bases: TGTGCCAGCAGCGGGGGCCTTAAGGAGACCCAGTACTTC.

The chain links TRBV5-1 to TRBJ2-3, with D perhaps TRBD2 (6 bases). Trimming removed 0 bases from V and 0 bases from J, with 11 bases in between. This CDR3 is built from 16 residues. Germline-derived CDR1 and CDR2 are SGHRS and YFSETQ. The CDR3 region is CASSLVGGTSTDTQYF. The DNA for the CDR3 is TGCGCCAGCAGCTTGGTTGGGGGGACTAGCACAGATACGCAGTATTTT.

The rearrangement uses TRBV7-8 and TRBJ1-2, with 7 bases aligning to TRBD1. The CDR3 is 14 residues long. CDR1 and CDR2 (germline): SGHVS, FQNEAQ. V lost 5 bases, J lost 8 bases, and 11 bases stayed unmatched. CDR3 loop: CASSQSSGGEGYTF. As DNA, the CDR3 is TGTGCCAGCAGCCAATCGTCAGGGGGGGAAGGCTACACCTTC. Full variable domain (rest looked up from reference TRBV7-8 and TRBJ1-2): GAGVSQSPRYKVAKRGQDVALRCDPISGHVSLFWYQQALGQGPEFLTYFQNEAQLDKSGLPSDRFFAERPEGSVSTLKIQRTQQEDSAVYLCASSQSSGGEGYTFGSGTRLTVV.

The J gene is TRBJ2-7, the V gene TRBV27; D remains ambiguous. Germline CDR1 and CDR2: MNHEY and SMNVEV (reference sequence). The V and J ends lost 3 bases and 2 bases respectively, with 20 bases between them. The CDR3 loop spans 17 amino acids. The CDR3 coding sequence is TGTGCCAGCAGTTTCAAAGACCAAAGACTCCGCACCTACGAGCAGTACTTC. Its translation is CASSFKDQRLRTYEQYF.

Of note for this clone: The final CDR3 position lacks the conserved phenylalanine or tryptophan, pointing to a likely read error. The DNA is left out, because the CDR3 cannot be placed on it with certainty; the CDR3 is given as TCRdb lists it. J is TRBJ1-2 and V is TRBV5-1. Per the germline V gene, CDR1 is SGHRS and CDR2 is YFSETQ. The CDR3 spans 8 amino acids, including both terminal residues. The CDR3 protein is CASSLGPL.

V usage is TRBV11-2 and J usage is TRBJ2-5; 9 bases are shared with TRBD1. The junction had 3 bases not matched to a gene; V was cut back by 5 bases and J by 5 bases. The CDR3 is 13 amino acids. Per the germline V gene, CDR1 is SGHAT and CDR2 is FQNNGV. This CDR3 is CASSRDRGETQYF. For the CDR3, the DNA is TGTGCCAGCAGCCGCGACAGGGGGGAGACCCAGTACTTC.

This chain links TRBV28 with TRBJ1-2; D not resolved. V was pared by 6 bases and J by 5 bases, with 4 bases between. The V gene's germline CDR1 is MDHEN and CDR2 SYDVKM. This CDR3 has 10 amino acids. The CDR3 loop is CASSRYGYTF. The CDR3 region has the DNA TGTGCCAGCAGCCGATATGGCTACACCTTC.

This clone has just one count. DNA of the CDR3: TGTGCCAGCACCTCGCCCGGGGGTGGCTACACCTTC. Amino acid sequence: CASTSPGGGYTF. The V gene is TRBV6-5, the J gene TRBJ1-2, with a tentative D call TRBD1 (5 bases). Trimming took off 7 bases at V and 7 bases at J, with 13 bases between the two ends. The CDR3 consists of 12 residues. Germline V gene sequence: CDR1 MNHEY, CDR2 SVGAGI.

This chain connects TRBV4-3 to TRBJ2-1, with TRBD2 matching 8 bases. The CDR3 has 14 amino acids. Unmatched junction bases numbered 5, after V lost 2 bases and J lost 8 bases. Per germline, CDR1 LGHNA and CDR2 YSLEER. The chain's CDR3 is CASSQQSGSYEQFF. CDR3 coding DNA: TGCGCCAGCAGCCAACAGAGCGGGAGCTATGAGCAGTTCTTC.

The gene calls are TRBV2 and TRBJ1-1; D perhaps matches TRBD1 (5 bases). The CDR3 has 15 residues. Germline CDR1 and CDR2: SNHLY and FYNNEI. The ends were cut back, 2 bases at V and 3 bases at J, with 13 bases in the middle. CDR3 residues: CASSETDSPYTEAFF. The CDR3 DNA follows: TGTGCCAGCAGTGAAACCGACAGTCCTTACACTGAAGCTTTCTTT.

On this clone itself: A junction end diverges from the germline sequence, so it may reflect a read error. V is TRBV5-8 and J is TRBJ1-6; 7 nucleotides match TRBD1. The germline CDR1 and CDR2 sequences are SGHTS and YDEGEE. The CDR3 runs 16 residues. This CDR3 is CASSVTGSSYNPPLHF. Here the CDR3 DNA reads TGTGCCAGCAGCGTGACAGGGAGCTCCTATAATCCACCCCTCCACTTT.

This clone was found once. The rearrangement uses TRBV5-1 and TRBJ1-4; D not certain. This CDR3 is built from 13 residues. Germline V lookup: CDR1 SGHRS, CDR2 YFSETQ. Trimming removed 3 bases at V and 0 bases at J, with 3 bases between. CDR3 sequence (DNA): TGCGCCAGCAGCTCAGCAACTAATGAAAAACTGTTTTTT. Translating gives CASSSATNEKLFF.

CDR3 amino acids: CASSLSTGPLRASGQETQYF. CDR3 coding DNA: TGTGCCAGCTCACTTTCCACAGGCCCTCTGAGAGCTAGCGGCCAAGAGACCCAGTACTTC. The J gene is TRBJ2-5, the V gene TRBV18, with 7 nucleotides matching TRBD2. This CDR3 is 20 amino acids long. Germline CDR1 KGHSH, CDR2 LQKENI. The trim removed 4 bases at V and 1 base at J, leaving 21 bases unmatched. Based on the CDR3 plus reference TRBV18 and TRBJ2-5, the full variable domain is NAGVMQNPRHLVRRRGQEARLRCSPMKGHSHVYWYRQLPEEGLKFMVYLQKENIIDESGMPKERFSAEFPKEGPSILRIQQVVRGDSAAYFCASSLSTGPLRASGQETQYFGPGTRLLVL.